The 14 T cell receptor beta chains listed next were all sequenced from one sample in a study of shared clonotypes between healthy human individuals. Using immunoSEQ multiplex PCR, the repertoire was profiled, and TCRdb retains in-frame clones only, with some absent. The sample records about 1.1 million clones, 75% to 85% being singletons. The sequencing sample was made of memory CD4+ T cells from PBMCs. This sample's subset: CD45RA-negative fraction. These receptors originate from a man aged 18 to 35 in good health. Some clones in this sample may be carry-over from other donors' samples.

This clone appeared a few times. The chain links TRBV2 to TRBJ2-7; a weak D match, TRBD1 (6 bases). The CDR3 is 14 residues long. V dropped 6 bases and J dropped 0 bases, with 12 bases sitting between them. Per germline, CDR1 SNHLY and CDR2 FYNNEI. DNA of the CDR3: TGTGCCAGCAGAGACGGACAGTACTCCTACGAGCAGTACTTC. Residues: CASRDGQYSYEQYF.

This chain joins TRBV27 and TRBJ2-1, with 7 nucleotides matching TRBD2. The germline V gene has CDR1 MNHEY and CDR2 SMNVEV (reference sequence). The trim removed 3 bases at V and 5 bases at J, leaving 13 bases unmatched. This CDR3 is built from 17 residues. CDR3 nucleotides: TGTGCCAGCAGTTTGGGGGGGAGTCGCGGACCACACAATGAGCAGTTCTTC. It translates to CASSLGGSRGPHNEQFF.

The V gene is TRBV7-3, the J gene TRBJ2-5; possible D gene TRBD1, 6 bases. CDR3 length: 14 residues. Trimming stripped 2 bases from V and 1 base from J, with 8 bases between. CDR1 is SGHTA, CDR2 FQGTGA, per germline. The CDR3 spells CASSLQGRQETQYF. The CDR3 DNA reads as TGTGCCAGCAGCTTACAGGGGCGCCAAGAGACCCAGTACTTC.

The chain combines TRBV5-4 with TRBJ2-7, with TRBD2 matching 8 bases. Trimming cost V 4 bases and J 7 bases; bases outside gene matches: 13. Germline lookup yields CDR1 SGHNT and CDR2 YYREEE (reference sequence). The CDR3 sequence is 15 residues long. The CDR3 here is CASSPPGSGTEEQYF. DNA for the CDR3: TGTGCCAGCAGCCCGCCGGGTAGCGGGACGGAAGAGCAGTACTTC.

The chain couples TRBV9 to TRBJ2-1; TRBD2 agrees at 10 bases. The V segment lost 0 bases and the J segment 9 bases; nucleotides outside the gene matches: 9. This CDR3 spans 16 amino acids. Looked up from germline, CDR1 is SGDLS and CDR2 is YYNGEE. The CDR3, as DNA: TGTGCCAGCAGCGTAGGCCTAGCGGGAGTCCGGGTTGAGCAGTTCTTC. Protein product: CASSVGLAGVRVEQFF.

In regard to this clone: The sample contains more than one DNA sequence encoding this CDR3. CDR3 DNA: TGTGCCAGCTCATTGGACAGGAACACTGAAGCTTTCTTT. Amino acid sequence: CASSLDRNTEAFF. The chain couples TRBV18 to TRBJ1-1, with a tentative D call TRBD1 (6 bases). The CDR3 covers 13 residues. Germline V gives CDR1 KGHSH, CDR2 LQKENI. V was pared by 5 bases and J by 1 base, with 8 bases between. Supplemented by reference TRBV18 and TRBJ1-1, the full variable domain reads NAGVMQNPRHLVRRRGQEARLRCSPMKGHSHVYWYRQLPEEGLKFMVYLQKENIIDESGMPKERFSAEFPKEGPSILRIQQVVRGDSAAYFCASSLDRNTEAFFGQGTRLTVV.

The genes are TRBV15 and TRBJ2-7, with 7 bases fitting TRBD1. J was trimmed by 2 bases and V by 1 base; bases with no gene match: 2. CDR1 is LNHNV and CDR2 is YYDKDF in the germline V gene (reference sequence). This CDR3 has 14 residues. Here the CDR3 reads CATSRGGTAYEQYF. CDR3 coding DNA: TGTGCCACCAGCAGAGGGGGGACAGCCTACGAGCAGTACTTC.

V and J are TRBV5-6 and TRBJ1-1; possibly TRBD1 for D (5 bases). This CDR3 has 13 amino acids. The germline V gene has CDR1 SGHDT and CDR2 YYEEEE. Trimming took off 4 bases at V and 4 bases at J, with 11 bases between the two ends. The CDR3 loop is CASSPGGPTEAFF. CDR3 nucleotide sequence: TGTGCCAGCAGCCCTGGGGGTCCCACTGAAGCTTTCTTT. The variable domain in full, with the rest retrieved from reference TRBV5-6 and TRBJ1-1, is DAGVTQSPTHLIKTRGQQVTLRCSPKSGHDTVSWYQQALGQGPQFIFQYYEEEERQRGNFPDRFSGHQFPNYSSELNVNALLLGDSALYLCASSPGGPTEAFFGQGTRLTVV.

This clone appeared a single time. The chain is built from TRBV10-2 and TRBJ2-1; 10 bases agree with TRBD2. Per germline, CDR1 WSHSY and CDR2 SAAADI. The CDR3 extends over 15 amino acids. J gave up 5 bases and V 2 bases, and 3 bases lay outside the gene matches. CDR3 sequence: CASSERTSGNNEQFF. For the CDR3, the DNA is TGCGCCAGCAGTGAGAGGACTAGCGGAAACAATGAGCAGTTCTTC.

V gene TRBV11-1 combines with J gene TRBJ2-6; D gene unclear. This CDR3 region has 14 residues. Deletions cut 5 bases from V and 1 base from J, with 6 bases between. Germline values: CDR1 SGHAT, CDR2 FQDESV (reference sequence). The CDR3 region is CASSPQSGANVLTF. CDR3 nucleotide sequence: TGTGCCAGCAGCCCTCAGTCTGGGGCCAACGTCCTGACTTTC.

The chain employs TRBV4-2 and TRBJ2-7; 12 bases map to TRBD2. This CDR3 has 17 amino acids. Germline V gives CDR1 LGHNA, CDR2 YNFKEQ. V lost 0 bases and J lost 7; bases outside the gene matches: 10. The CDR3 loop is CASSQEKVLAGGREQYF. In DNA, the CDR3 is TGTGCCAGCAGCCAAGAAAAAGTCCTAGCGGGAGGGAGAGAGCAGTACTTC.

The V gene is TRBV6-1, the J gene TRBJ2-1; 9 bases map to TRBD2. The germline V gene encodes CDR1 MNHNS and CDR2 SASEGT. This CDR3 region has 15 residues. The V segment lost 2 bases and the J segment 9 bases; nucleotides outside the gene matches: 8. CDR3 sequence (DNA): TGTGCCAGCAGTGAACCGGGACTAGCTCCCCCTGAGCAGTTCTTC. This gives the protein CASSEPGLAPPEQFF.

V and J are TRBV28 and TRBJ1-2, with 7 bases matching TRBD1. Per the germline V gene, CDR1 is MDHEN and CDR2 is SYDVKM. The CDR3 has 15 amino acids. J lost 4 bases, V lost 5 bases, and 10 bases had no gene match. The CDR3 region is CASSPTDREGYGYTF. The CDR3 nucleotides read TGTGCCAGCAGTCCAACCGACAGGGAAGGCTATGGCTACACCTTC.

V is TRBV13 and J is TRBJ2-3; D gene ambiguous. The CDR3 is 13 residues long. Trimming removed 0 bases at V and 5 bases at J, with 6 bases between. Germline CDR1 is PRHDT and CDR2 is FYEKMQ (reference sequence). In nucleotides, the CDR3 is TGTGCCAGCAGCTTAGGAGCGAGAGATACGCAGTATTTT. The encoded protein is CASSLGARDTQYF. Full variable domain (outside the CDR3, taken from reference TRBV13 and TRBJ2-3): AAGVIQSPRHLIKEKRETATLKCYPIPRHDTVYWYQQGPGQDPQFLISFYEKMQSDKGSIPDRFSAQQFSDYHSELNMSSLELGDSALYFCASSLGARDTQYFGPGTRLTVL.